This TCR beta chain was documented in a study of CD8 T cells in ankylosing spondylitis. Study-wide points: Ankylosing spondylitis blood appeared to carry a characteristic TCR beta motif of several highly homologous variants.

The CDR3 is 13 residues long. V trimming: 5 bases; J trimming: 15 bases; junction bases outside the gene matches: 7. With molecular barcodes, quantitative 5'-RACE was used to make the TCR beta libraries. TCRdb reprocessed the 5' RACE reads via MiXCR and lists one record per CDR3 protein. The data contain almost 400,000 distinct CDR3 sequences, approximately 20% of them singletons. As for this clonotype: Its target is unknown.

The specimen sequenced was blood, either unsorted or a sorted T cell fraction (not recorded which). This chain uses TRBV12-3 or TRBV12-4 with TRBJ2-1, with 13 bases lining up with TRBD2. The TCR sequence derives from a male donor with ankylosing spondylitis. CDR3 bases: TGTGCCAGCAGTCTAGGACTAGCGGGAGTTAGGTTCTTC. This translates into CASSLGLAGVRFF.